The sequence of this T cell receptor (beta chain) was determined in a study of blood T cell repertoires in COVID-19 (dated by TCRdb to the early 2020s). About the investigation overall: Samples covering the acute and convalescent phases of COVID-19 were provided by collaborators in the United States, Italy and Spain. The material from the prospective study consisted of cDNA or gDNA derived from T cells, B-cell-depleted T cells, or PBMCs. The dataset comprised deeply sampled blood TCRbeta repertoires from subjects exposed to, actively infected with, or recovered from COVID-19. A freely available public database, intended as a resource for researchers studying the immune response to SARS-CoV-2, is where the repertoires were released. The samples were drawn from the first 160 participants of the ongoing ImmuneRACE study and from under 1,500 subjects provided by 6 global collaborators. The sample metadata nearly always contained a de-identified subject ID, COVID-19 status, age in years and sex. Where HLA class I and class II types were available, the types were taken from metadata supplied by the sample provider, not from assay-based typing.

The CDR3 numbers 15 residues from cysteine through phenylalanine. Only the CDR3 DNA stays, 45 bases, in frame from base 1. CDR1 and CDR2, per the germline V gene (reference sequence), are LNHDA and SQIVND. V loses 5 bases at its end and J loses 8 bases; junction bases beyond the gene matches: 11. The research as a whole found: How much clinical and demographic metadata was included differed by source and by participant, and the metadata was provided uncurated.

The immunoSEQ Assay, a bias-controlled multiplex PCR, was used to amplify TCRbeta CDR3 regions from genomic DNA. On the authors' methods: Within the assay, amplification of reference gene primers was used to estimate how many nucleated cells each sample contained. To quantify the absolute abundance of each unique TCRbeta CDR3 rearrangement, sequence reads were collapsed and filtered. For each sample, productive Simpson clonality was calculated by taking the square root of Simpson's diversity index across productive rearrangements. This immuneACCESS table, as held by TCRdb, lists in-frame sequences with V and J called but not all clones. Of the missing ones, under half trace to an unresolved V gene in checked studies; the others have no known cause. V and J calls and clone size are those listed in that table; D and trimming were worked out from the DNA. The table for this sample lists 300,000 to 400,000 clones; around 83% of them were counted only once. The ten largest clones capture approximately 3.1% of the sample.

Whole blood was collected in K2EDTA tubes by collaborating institutions according to the institutions' own protocols. Collaborator samples were shipped for TCRbeta analysis as frozen whole blood, isolated PBMCs, or DNA extracted from either sample type. This clone was picked up one time. It has no known antigen specificity. No much larger clonotype is one base removed from it; base qualities were not supplied. Recombination joined TRBV19 with TRBJ2-1, and TRBD1 aligns with 8 junction nucleotides. The TCR comes from a man aged 25 to 40 with active or convalescent COVID-19. Material for sequencing was peripheral blood. The DNA reads TGTGCCAGTAGTGTATCCGGGACAGGCTTGGATGAGCAGTTCTTC. This gives the protein CASSVSGTGLDEQFF. Joined to the reference TRBV19 and TRBJ2-1 proteins, this CDR3 gives the full variable domain: DGGITQSPKYLFRKEGQNVTLSCEQNLNHDAMYWYRQDPGQGLRLIYYSQIVNDFQKGDIAEGYSVSREKKESFPLTVTSAQKNPTAFYLCASSVSGTGLDEQFFGPGTRLTVL.